These 26 T cell receptor beta chains were sequenced from one sample in a study of cytomegalovirus exposure and HLA in healthy donors. 13 Jbeta primers and 60 Vbeta primers were used for the PCR. Repertoires were generated with immunoSEQ multiplex PCR, while TCRdb's copy carries only in-frame clones and drops some. The sample includes 170,000 or so clones, around 78% of them seen just once. Material for sequencing was PBMCs. Receptors were obtained from a woman between 50 and 59 years old in good health and CMV-seropositive.

The chain joins TRBV5-4 to TRBJ1-4; D is unclear. V dropped 0 bases and J dropped 5 bases, with 11 bases sitting between them. This CDR3 is built from 15 residues. Germline lookup yields CDR1 SGHNT and CDR2 YYREEE (reference sequence). The CDR3 here is CASSLAGRVNEKLFF. In DNA, the CDR3 is TGTGCCAGCAGCTTGGCGGGGAGGGTAAATGAAAAACTGTTTTTT.

The chain links TRBV29-1 to TRBJ1-4; a possible D gene is TRBD1 (5 bases). V shed 5 bases and J shed 4 bases, with 8 bases lying between them. This CDR3 comprises 12 residues. Germline values: CDR1 SQVTM, CDR2 ANQGSEA. This chain's CDR3 is CSVWGDNEKLFF. The CDR3 DNA reads TGCAGCGTTTGGGGGGATAATGAAAAACTGTTTTTT.

The chain is built from TRBV7-9 and TRBJ2-6, with 8 bases lining up with TRBD1. CDR3 length: 19 residues. Germline values: CDR1 SEHNR, CDR2 FQNEAQ (reference sequence). Germline trimming cut 5 bases from V and 0 bases from J; bases unmatched to any gene: 12. The CDR3 bases are TGTGCCAGCAGCGGGTACTCAGGGGGCGCCTCCTCTGGGGCCAACGTCCTGACTTTC. Translation: CASSGYSGGASSGANVLTF.

This chain links TRBV28 with TRBJ2-5; D is perhaps TRBD1 (6 bases). Per germline, CDR1 MDHEN and CDR2 SYDVKM. This CDR3 contains 15 residues. Trimming removed 5 bases from V and 5 bases from J, with 18 bases in between. CDR3 sequence reads: CASSIPGLTGETQYF. The CDR3 nucleotides are TGTGCCAGCAGTATCCCCGGACTTACAGGGGAGACCCAGTACTTC.

The chain links TRBV7-8 to TRBJ2-5; 8 positions match TRBD1. V trimming: 5 bases; J trimming: 4 bases; junction bases outside the gene matches: 12. Germline-derived CDR1 and CDR2 are SGHVS and FQNEAQ. This CDR3 has 16 amino acids. CDR3 region: CASSLHGQGGGETQYF. The CDR3 DNA reads TGTGCCAGCAGCCTACACGGACAGGGAGGCGGAGAGACCCAGTACTTC. The whole variable domain, filled in from reference TRBV7-8 and TRBJ2-5, reads GAGVSQSPRYKVAKRGQDVALRCDPISGHVSLFWYQQALGQGPEFLTYFQNEAQLDKSGLPSDRFFAERPEGSVSTLKIQRTQQEDSAVYLCASSLHGQGGGETQYFGPGTRLLVL.

The rearrangement uses TRBV9 and TRBJ1-2; 9 nucleotides align to TRBD1. This CDR3 is built from 14 residues. J was trimmed by 4 bases and V by 10 bases; bases with no gene match: 11. Germline V gene data show CDR1 as SGDLS and CDR2 as YYNGEE. CDR3 in DNA: TGTGCCTCAACCACGGGACAGGGATCCTATGGCTACACCTTC. It codes for CASTTGQGSYGYTF.

J is TRBJ2-7 and V is TRBV5-1, with D tentatively TRBD2 (5 bases). CDR3 length: 14 residues. Germline CDR1 is SGHRS and CDR2 is YFSETQ. V shed 0 bases and J shed 5 bases, with 12 bases lying between them. The CDR3 DNA follows: TGCGCCAGCAGCTTGGCCCCGGGGTCGGACGAGCAGTACTTC. Amino acid sequence: CASSLAPGSDEQYF.

The chain is built from TRBV11-3 and TRBJ2-3, with 12 bases fitting TRBD2. Germline CDR1 and CDR2: SGHNT and YENEEA. The junction had 4 bases not matched to a gene; V was cut back by 1 base and J by 2 bases. The CDR3 runs to 17 residues. The CDR3: CASSLGLAGVYTDTQYF. In nucleotides, the CDR3 is TGTGCCAGCAGCTTAGGACTAGCGGGGGTCTACACAGATACGCAGTATTTT.

This CDR3 reads CASSFSDRGTEAFF. In nucleotides, the CDR3 is TGTGCCAGCAGTTTCAGCGACAGGGGCACTGAAGCTTTCTTT. This chain connects TRBV27 to TRBJ1-1, with TRBD1 matching over 8 bases. In germline, CDR1 is MNHEY, CDR2 SMNVEV (reference sequence). The V gene end was trimmed by 3 bases and the J gene end by 4 bases; junction bases not matched to a gene: 4. CDR3 length: 14 amino acids.

This clone was seen once. The chain has TRBV28 and TRBJ1-3; D is unresolved. CDR3 size: 12 residues. The germline CDR1 and CDR2 sequences are MDHEN and SYDVKM. V was clipped by 4 bases and J by 4 bases, with 5 bases between them. CDR3 in DNA: TGTGCCAGCAGTTACAGAGGAAACACCATATATTTT. Translated, it gives CASSYRGNTIYF.

The V gene is TRBV18, the J gene TRBJ2-7; tentatively, D is TRBD2 (6 bases). Germline lookup yields CDR1 KGHSH and CDR2 LQKENI. The CDR3 runs to 15 residues. The V gene lost 2 bases and the J gene lost 1 base, with 12 bases spanning the gap. The CDR3 DNA reads TGTGCCAGCTCACCAGGGGCAGGAGGGTCCTACGAGCAGTACTTC. Translated, it gives CASSPGAGGSYEQYF.

CDR3 DNA: TGTGCCAGCAGCTTAGCGCGGGGTAGGGGCTACACCTTC. Amino acid sequence: CASSLARGRGYTF. This chain uses TRBV7-6 with TRBJ1-2; D is undetermined. The CDR3 is 13 residues long. V was cut by 0 bases and J by 8 bases, with 10 bases left in between. Germline V gene lookup returns CDR1 SGHVS and CDR2 FNYEAQ. Drawing the rest from reference TRBV7-6 and TRBJ1-2, the complete variable domain is GAGVSQSPRYKVTKRGQDVALRCDPISGHVSLYWYRQALGQGPEFLTYFNYEAQQDKSGLPNDRFSAERPEGSISTLTIQRTEQRDSAMYRCASSLARGRGYTFGSGTRLTVV.

The chain carries TRBV7-9 and TRBJ1-1, with no clear D. Germline V gene lookup returns CDR1 SEHNR and CDR2 FQNEAQ (reference sequence). Trimming stripped 0 bases from V and 0 bases from J, with 14 bases between. CDR3 length: 17 residues. CDR3 DNA: TGTGCCAGCAGCTTAGCCGGGGTCGGGTACGTGAACACTGAAGCTTTCTTT. It yields the protein CASSLAGVGYVNTEAFF.

The CDR3 DNA follows: TGCGCCAGCAGCCCCCTCCGGGGGTGGGCCTCCATGAACACTGAAGCTTTCTTT. It specifies CASSPLRGWASMNTEAFF. The chain uses TRBV5-1 and TRBJ1-1; D may be TRBD1 (5 bases). Between the trimmed V and J ends, which lost 4 bases and 0 bases, there was a span of 22 bases. CDR3 size: 18 residues. CDR1 is SGHRS and CDR2 is YFSETQ in the germline V gene.

The CDR3 DNA sequence: TGTGCCAGCAGTCCCCAGGGTCTCTCCTACAATGAGCAGTTCTTC. Translated, it gives CASSPQGLSYNEQFF. The V and J genes are TRBV27 and TRBJ2-1; a possible D gene is TRBD1 (5 bases). V was cut by 5 bases and J by 0 bases, with 11 bases left in between. Germline CDR1 reads MNHEY; CDR2 reads SMNVEV (reference sequence). CDR3 length: 15 residues.

The rearrangement joins TRBV7-9 to TRBJ1-1, with D possibly TRBD1 on 5 matching bases. With 4 bases removed from V and 1 base from J, the gap between germline ends came to 13 bases. This CDR3 comprises 15 residues. Per the germline V gene, CDR1 is SEHNR and CDR2 is FQNEAQ (reference sequence). The CDR3 protein is CASSYPRGENTEAFF. CDR3 bases: TGTGCCAGCAGCTACCCCCGGGGGGAGAACACTGAAGCTTTCTTT.

This chain links TRBV10-2 with TRBJ1-2; D unresolved. V was cut by 7 bases and J by 9 bases, with 15 bases left in between. CDR3 length: 12 residues. Germline lookup yields CDR1 WSHSY and CDR2 SAAADI. For the CDR3, the DNA is TGCGCCAGCAACCACAGAGATTATCGCTACACCTTC. Translation gives CASNHRDYRYTF.

The rearrangement links TRBV30 to TRBJ2-7; perhaps TRBD1 as D (6 bases). Trimming pared 3 bases from V and 0 bases from J, leaving 9 bases between. This CDR3 has 13 residues. Looked up from germline, CDR1 is GTSNPN and CDR2 is SVGIG (reference sequence). This CDR3 reads CAWRDSPSYEQYF. The CDR3 DNA sequence: TGTGCCTGGAGGGACAGTCCCTCCTACGAGCAGTACTTC. Drawing the rest from reference TRBV30 and TRBJ2-7, the complete variable domain is SQTIHQWPATLVQPVGSPLSLECTVEGTSNPNLYWYRQAAGRGLQLLFYSVGIGQISSEVPQNLSASRPQDRQFILSSKKLLLSDSGFYLCAWRDSPSYEQYFGPGTRLTVT.

J is TRBJ1-1 and V is TRBV11-1; 8 bases are a match to TRBD1. The CDR3 runs 17 residues. Germline V CDR1 and CDR2: SGHAT, FQDESV (reference sequence). After removal of 5 bases from V and 4 bases from J, the junction contained 15 bases not matched to a gene. This CDR3 reads CASSPGGRGQLGTEAFF. For the CDR3, the DNA is TGTGCCAGCAGCCCAGGTGGCAGGGGGCAGCTCGGCACTGAAGCTTTCTTT.

In DNA form, the CDR3 reads TGTGCCAGCAGTTACCCGGGACAGGGCACAGATACGCAGTATTTT. This translates into CASSYPGQGTDTQYF. This chain uses TRBV6-6 with TRBJ2-3; TRBD1 matches 8 bases. The germline V gene has CDR1 MNHNY and CDR2 SVGAGI (reference sequence). The CDR3 covers 15 residues. V was clipped by 2 bases and J by 1 base; unmatched bases: 2.

The chain carries TRBV5-1 and TRBJ1-2; possibly TRBD1 for D (6 bases). V lost 4 bases to trimming and J lost 6 bases, with 13 bases between them. Germline CDR1 reads SGHRS; CDR2 reads YFSETQ. There are 13 residues in the CDR3. CDR3 DNA sequence: TGCGCCAGCAGCCCTGGGGGGGCAAATGGCTACACCTTC. Protein: CASSPGGANGYTF.

Of note for this clone: The junction does not match germline at one end; this may be a read error. The V call is TRBV7-7, the J call TRBJ2-1, with TRBD2 matching over 10 bases. The CDR3 has 15 residues. Germline V gene data show CDR1 as SSHAT and CDR2 as FNYEAQ (reference sequence). CDR3 DNA sequence: TGTGCTAGCAGCCCGATAGCGGGAGGCCACAATGAGCAGTTCTTC. This codes for CASSPIAGGHNEQFF.

This clone was seen just once. Other DNA sequences in the same sample also yield this CDR3. The chain recombines TRBV2 with TRBJ1-2; D is undetermined. V was trimmed by 5 bases and J by 8 bases, leaving 15 bases between them. The CDR3 spans 13 residues. CDR1 is SNHLY, CDR2 FYNNEI, per germline. Here the CDR3 reads CASSMTDFGGYTF. The CDR3 DNA reads as TGTGCCAGCAGTATGACGGACTTTGGGGGCTACACCTTC.

This clone showed up just once. The chain couples TRBV4-1 to TRBJ2-2; 7 nucleotides agree with TRBD2. V dropped 6 bases and J dropped 2; count of bases not matched to a gene: 9. CDR1 and CDR2 from the germline V gene are MGHRA and YSYEKL. The CDR3 is 16 amino acids. The CDR3 sequence is CASRRGEGTNTGELFF. DNA of the CDR3: TGCGCCAGCAGACGAGGGGAGGGTACAAACACCGGGGAGCTGTTTTTT.

This clone occurred a few times. The V call is TRBV6-6, the J call TRBJ2-1, with 10 bases identical to TRBD2. The CDR3 spans 16 residues. Germline values: CDR1 MNHNY, CDR2 SVGAGI (reference sequence). Losses at the gene ends were 8 bases for V and 2 bases for J; bases not matched to a gene: 9. The CDR3 nucleotides read TGTGCCAGCCACCCTAGCGGGAGAATCGCCTACAATGAGCAGTTCTTC. Its translation is CASHPSGRIAYNEQFF.

The chain has TRBV30 and TRBJ2-7; 8 bases are a match to TRBD2. The CDR3 is 18 residues long. The germline CDR1 and CDR2 sequences are GTSNPN and SVGIG (reference sequence). With V trimmed by 2 bases and J by 2 bases, 17 bases remained unmatched. The DNA for the CDR3 is TGTGCCTGGAGTTTGGGGATAGCGGGACCCTCCCATACCTACGAGCAGTACTTC. It yields the protein CAWSLGIAGPSHTYEQYF.